This is a list of T cell receptor beta chains from one sample in a study of cytomegalovirus exposure and HLA in healthy donors. The table came from immunoSEQ multiplex PCR; TCRdb's copy has only in-frame clones and leaves some out. This table holds 80,000 to 100,000 clones, roughly two thirds found once. The specimen sequenced was PBMCs. The receptors were gathered from a man between 40 and 49 years old in good health and CMV-seronegative. Each CDR3 is given with its conserved first and last residue. The D gene is left open where the match is weak. Clone sizes are given selectively: once, few, many, or a class where the clone is expanded.

TRBJ2-3 TRBV13 . . TGTGCCAGCAGCTGGGACTCAGTCACAGATACGCAGTATTTT CASSWDSVTDTQYF
TRBJ1-5 TRBV28 few . TGTGCCAGCAGCCAGGACTACAATCAGCCCCAGCATTTT CASSQDYNQPQHF
TRBJ2-7 TRBV5-5 many . TGTGCCAGCACCCCTTGGGGAGGCAGCTCCTACGAGCAGTACTTC CASTPWGGSSYEQYF
TRBJ2-3 TRBV19 . . TGTGCCAGTAGTCCCGTTACAGGGGGGGGCACAGATACGCAGTATTTT CASSPVTGGGTDTQYF
TRBJ2-7 TRBV6-1 . . TGTGCCAGCAGTGACCTCAGTCGGGGTTTTGGCGAGCAGTACTTC CASSDLSRGFGEQYF
TRBJ2-5 TRBV27 . . TGTGCCAGCAGCAGCGGTTTCCAAGAGACCCAGTACTTC CASSSGFQETQYF
TRBJ2-6 TRBV19 . . TGTGCCAGTACTTTTCCGTACCAAACAGATAACGGCGAGGCCAACGTCCTGACTTTC CASTFPYQTDNGEANVLTF
TRBJ2-5 TRBV2 few TRBD2 TGTGCCAGCAGACAGGGACTAGCGGACCAAGAGACCCAGTACTTC CASRQGLADQETQYF
TRBJ2-3 TRBV28 . . TGTGCCAGCAGTTTGCTTTACGGAGATACGCAGTATTTT CASSLLYGDTQYF
TRBJ1-5 TRBV6-6 . . TGTGCCAGCAGTTACGAGGAGTTTAGCAATCAGCCCCAGCATTTT CASSYEEFSNQPQHF
TRBJ2-2 TRBV4-2 once TRBD2 TGTGCCAGCAGCCAAGAAGTAGCGGGAAACACCGGGGAGCTGTTTTTT CASSQEVAGNTGELFF
TRBJ1-2 TRBV27 . TRBD1 TGTGCCAGCAGTTGGGGACAGGGTCGTAGTCCCTACACCTTC CASSWGQGRSPYTF
TRBJ1-2 TRBV5-5 . . TGTGCCAGCAGCCCGGACAGATTCTATGGCTACACCTTC CASSPDRFYGYTF
TRBJ2-2 TRBV2 few TRBD2 TGTGCCAGCAGAAACAGCGGGGGCCTGACCGGGGAGCTGTTTTTT CASRNSGGLTGELFF
TRBJ2-7 TRBV7-9 . TRBD2 TGTGCCAGCAGCCACGCTACTAGCGGGGGGGACGAGCAGTACTTC CASSHATSGGDEQYF
TRBJ1-4 TRBV28 . . TGTGCCAGCAGCCAACCCGGAGCAACTAATGAAAAACTGTTTTTT CASSQPGATNEKLFF
TRBJ2-7 TRBV5-1 . TRBD2 TGCGCCAGCGCTACTAGCGGATCGACCTACGAGCAGTACTTC CASATSGSTYEQYF
TRBJ2-1 TRBV30 . TRBD2 TGTGCCTGGAGTGCCAAGGGACTAGCGGTCTACAATGAGCAGTTCTTC CAWSAKGLAVYNEQFF
TRBJ2-7 TRBV27 . TRBD2 TGTGCCAGCACACCGCTCCGGGAGGTAGGATACGAGCAGTACTTC CASTPLREVGYEQYF
TRBJ2-1 TRBV18 . . TGTGCCAGCTCATCAAGCCTTCGACAGGTCGTGGGCAATGAGCAGTTCTTC CASSSSLRQVVGNEQFF
TRBJ1-5 TRBV18 few . TGTGCCAGCTCACCACCAAGTCAGGGTCCCCAGCATTTT CASSPPSQGPQHF
TRBJ1-6 TRBV5-4 few TRBD1 TGTGCCAGCAGCTCCAACAGAGGGGGCAATTCACCCCTCCACTTT CASSSNRGGNSPLHF
TRBJ1-2 TRBV7-3 . TRBD1 TGTGCCAGCAGCTCGGGACAGGGGGCAGGTGGCTACACCTTC CASSSGQGAGGYTF
TRBJ1-5 TRBV4-2 few . TGTGCCAGCAGCCAAGGGGGCTACAGGGACAATCAGCCCCAGCATTTT CASSQGGYRDNQPQHF
TRBJ1-3 TRBV9 . . TGTGCCAGCAGCGTAGACTTCTCTGGAAACACCATATATTTT CASSVDFSGNTIYF
TRBJ1-4 TRBV29-1 . . TGCATCGTTGCCCACAGGAGCCCCGGAAAACTGTTTTTT CIVAHRSPGKLFF
TRBJ1-2 TRBV10-3 . TRBD1 TGTGCCATCAGGGAGGGGGGACAGGGGGGCTATGGCTACACCTTC CAIREGGQGGYGYTF
TRBJ2-1 TRBV30 once TRBD2 TGTGCCTGGGCGGGGGGGCTTGAGCAGTTCTTC CAWAGGLEQFF
TRBJ2-3 TRBV7-3 many . TGTGCCAGCAGCTTAAAGGGGCGGATCACAGATACGCAGTATTTT CASSLKGRITDTQYF
TRBJ1-3 TRBV10-1 . . TGCGCCAGCAGTCGTGGGGGGTCGGGAAACACCATATATTTT CASSRGGSGNTIYF
TRBJ2-6 TRBV4-1 few . TGCGCCAGCAGCCAAGGCCCAGTGAGGTTCTCTGGGGCCAACGTCCTGACTTTC CASSQGPVRFSGANVLTF
TRBJ1-1 TRBV2 . . TGTGCCAGCAGCGGGGGAATGTTCGCCACTGAAGCTTTCTTT CASSGGMFATEAFF
TRBJ2-7 TRBV7-2 . . TGTGCCAGCAGCGCAGAACAGGGATTCGGTTTCGAGCAGTACTTC CASSAEQGFGFEQYF
TRBJ2-5 TRBV5-4 . TRBD2 TGTGCCAGCAGCCCTCGACTCCCAGCGGGGGGATCATTCTCGGAGGTTTCCCAGTACTTC CASSPRLPAGGSFSEVSQYF